The clone carrying this TCR beta chain was counted only a few times. The antigen is not known. This sample is drawn from a study of response to subunit inactivated influenza vaccine. The V and J ends lost 1 base and 4 bases, in that order; junction bases with no gene match: 4. The CDR3 is 15 residues long. Germline V gene data show CDR1 as SGHDN and CDR2 as FVKESK. A single record per CDR3 protein comes from TCRdb applying MiXCR to the RT-PCR reads. This table holds around 650,000 distinct CDR3 sequences, 15% to 18% found once. Findings and limits, study-wide: Authors suggested each seasonal influenza vaccination recruits few new T cells.

The sequencing used PBMCs from blood, collected 11 to 12 days after vaccination. The rearrangement joins TRBV14 to TRBJ2-5, with 9 bases lining up with TRBD2. The receptor was derived from a man aged 45-65 years who received an inactivated influenza vaccine. The CDR3 nucleotides read TGTGCCAGCAGCCAAGGCGGGAGGGCCGTAGAGACCCAGTACTTC. It is translated as CASSQGGRAVETQYF.